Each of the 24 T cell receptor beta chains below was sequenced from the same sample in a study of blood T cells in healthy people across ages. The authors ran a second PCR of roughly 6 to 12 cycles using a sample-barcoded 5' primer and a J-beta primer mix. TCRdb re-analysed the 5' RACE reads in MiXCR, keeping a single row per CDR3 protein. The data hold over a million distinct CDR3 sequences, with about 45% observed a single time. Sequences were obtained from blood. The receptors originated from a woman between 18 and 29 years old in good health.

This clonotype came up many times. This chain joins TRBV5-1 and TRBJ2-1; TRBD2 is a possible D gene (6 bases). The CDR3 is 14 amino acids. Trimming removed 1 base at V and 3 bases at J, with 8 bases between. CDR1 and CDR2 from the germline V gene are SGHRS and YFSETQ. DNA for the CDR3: TGCGCCAGCAGCTTGTCGGGGGACTACAATGAGCAGTTCTTC. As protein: CASSLSGDYNEQFF.

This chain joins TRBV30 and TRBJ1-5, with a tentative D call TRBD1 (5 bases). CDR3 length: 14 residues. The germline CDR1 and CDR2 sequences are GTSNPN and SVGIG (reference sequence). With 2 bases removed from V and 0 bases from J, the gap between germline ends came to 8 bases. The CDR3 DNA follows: TGTGCCTGGAGTAGGGGATATAGCAATCAGCCCCAGCATTTT. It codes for CAWSRGYSNQPQHF.

The CDR3 region is CASSQDARGATGELFF. The CDR3 coding sequence is TGTGCCAGCAGCCAAGATGCGCGGGGCGCCACCGGGGAGCTGTTTTTT. The V call is TRBV14, the J call TRBJ2-2; D is possibly TRBD2 (6 bases). CDR1 SGHDN and CDR2 FVKESK come from the germline V gene. CDR3 length: 16 residues. V was trimmed by 0 bases and J by 4 bases, leaving 12 bases between them.

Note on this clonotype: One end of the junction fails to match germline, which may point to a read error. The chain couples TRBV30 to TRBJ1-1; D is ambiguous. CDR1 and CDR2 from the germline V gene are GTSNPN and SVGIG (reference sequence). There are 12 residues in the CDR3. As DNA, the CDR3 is TGTGCCTGGAGTGGGGTGAACGCTGAAGCTTTCTTT. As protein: CAWSGVNAEAFF.

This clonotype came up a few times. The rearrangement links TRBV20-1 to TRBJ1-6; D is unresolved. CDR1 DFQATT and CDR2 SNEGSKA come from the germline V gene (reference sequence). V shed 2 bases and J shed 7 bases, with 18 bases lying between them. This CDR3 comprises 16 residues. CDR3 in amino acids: CSARMAQLSPNSPLHF. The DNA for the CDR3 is TGCAGTGCTAGAATGGCTCAACTAAGTCCAAATTCACCCCTCCACTTT.

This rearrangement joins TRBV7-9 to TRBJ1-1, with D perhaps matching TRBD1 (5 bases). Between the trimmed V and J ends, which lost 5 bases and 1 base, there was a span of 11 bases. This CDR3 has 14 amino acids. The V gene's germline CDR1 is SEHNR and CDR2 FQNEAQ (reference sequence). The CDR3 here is CASSRWRGNTEAFF. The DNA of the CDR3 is TGTGCCAGCAGCCGTTGGAGGGGGAACACTGAAGCTTTCTTT.

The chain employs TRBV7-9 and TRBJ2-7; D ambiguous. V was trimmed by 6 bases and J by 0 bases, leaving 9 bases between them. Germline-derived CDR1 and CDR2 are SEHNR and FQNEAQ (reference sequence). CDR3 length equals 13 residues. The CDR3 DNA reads TGTGCCAGCAGTTTCCCGGCCTCCTACGAGCAGTACTTC. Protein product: CASSFPASYEQYF.

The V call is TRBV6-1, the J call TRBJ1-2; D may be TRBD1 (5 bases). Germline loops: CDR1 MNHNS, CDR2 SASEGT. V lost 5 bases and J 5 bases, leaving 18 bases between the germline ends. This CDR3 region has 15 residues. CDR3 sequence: CASSLPTVAQYGYTF. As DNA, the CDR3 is TGTGCCAGCAGTTTACCGACAGTCGCCCAATATGGCTACACCTTC.

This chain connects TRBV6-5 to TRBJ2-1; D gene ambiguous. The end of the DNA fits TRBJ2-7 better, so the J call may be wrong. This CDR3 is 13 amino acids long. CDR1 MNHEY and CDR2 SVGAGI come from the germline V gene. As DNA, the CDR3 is TGTGCCAGCAGGGACGCCGCCTACAATGAGCAGTACTTC. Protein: CASRDAAYNEQYF.

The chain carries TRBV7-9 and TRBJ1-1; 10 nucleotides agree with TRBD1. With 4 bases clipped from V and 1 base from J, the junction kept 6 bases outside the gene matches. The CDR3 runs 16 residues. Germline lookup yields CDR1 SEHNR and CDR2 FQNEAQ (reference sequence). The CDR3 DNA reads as TGTGCCAGCAGCTACAGACAGGGGGCCGCGAACACTGAAGCTTTCTTT. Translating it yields CASSYRQGAANTEAFF.

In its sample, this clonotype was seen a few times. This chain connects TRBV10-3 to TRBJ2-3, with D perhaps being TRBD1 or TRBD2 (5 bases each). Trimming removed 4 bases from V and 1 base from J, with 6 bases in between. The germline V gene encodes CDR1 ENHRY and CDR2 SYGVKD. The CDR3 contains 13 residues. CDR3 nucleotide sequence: TGTGCCATCAGTGGAGGGGGCACAGATACGCAGTATTTT. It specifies CAISGGGTDTQYF.

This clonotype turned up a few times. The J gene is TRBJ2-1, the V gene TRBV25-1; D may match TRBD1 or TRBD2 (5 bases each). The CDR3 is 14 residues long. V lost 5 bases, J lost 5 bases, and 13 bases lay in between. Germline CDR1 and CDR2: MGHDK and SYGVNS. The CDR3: CASSWGRINNEQFF. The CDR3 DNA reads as TGTGCCAGCAGTTGGGGACGGATAAACAATGAGCAGTTCTTC. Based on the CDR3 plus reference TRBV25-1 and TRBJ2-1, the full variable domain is EADIYQTPRYLVIGTGKKITLECSQTMGHDKMYWYQQDPGMELHLIHYSYGVNSTEKGDLSSESTVSRIRTEHFPLTLESARPSHTSQYLCASSWGRINNEQFFGPGTRLTVL.

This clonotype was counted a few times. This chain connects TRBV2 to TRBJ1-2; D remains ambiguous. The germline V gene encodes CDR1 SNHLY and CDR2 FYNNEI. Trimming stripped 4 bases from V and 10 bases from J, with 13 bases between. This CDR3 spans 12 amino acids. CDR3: CASSGLVENYTF. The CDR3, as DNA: TGTGCCAGCAGTGGGCTAGTGGAGAACTACACCTTC.

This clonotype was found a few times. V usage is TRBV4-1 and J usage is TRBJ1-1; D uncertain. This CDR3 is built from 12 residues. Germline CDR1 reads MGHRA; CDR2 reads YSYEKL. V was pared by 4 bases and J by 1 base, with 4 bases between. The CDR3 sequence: CASSPENTEAFF. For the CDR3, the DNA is TGCGCCAGCAGCCCAGAGAACACTGAAGCTTTCTTT.

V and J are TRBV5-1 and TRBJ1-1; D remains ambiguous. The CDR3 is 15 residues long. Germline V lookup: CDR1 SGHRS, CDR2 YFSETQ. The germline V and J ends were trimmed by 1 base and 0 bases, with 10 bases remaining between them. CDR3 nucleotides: TGCGCCAGCAGCTTGTCCGGGGAGTTGAACACTGAAGCTTTCTTT. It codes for CASSLSGELNTEAFF.

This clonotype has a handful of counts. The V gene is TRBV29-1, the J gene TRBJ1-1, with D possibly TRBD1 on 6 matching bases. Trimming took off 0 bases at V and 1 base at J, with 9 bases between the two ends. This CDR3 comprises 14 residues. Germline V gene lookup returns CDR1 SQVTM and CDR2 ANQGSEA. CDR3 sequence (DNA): TGCAGCGTTGAAGATCAGGGACAGAACACTGAAGCTTTCTTT. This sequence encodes CSVEDQGQNTEAFF.

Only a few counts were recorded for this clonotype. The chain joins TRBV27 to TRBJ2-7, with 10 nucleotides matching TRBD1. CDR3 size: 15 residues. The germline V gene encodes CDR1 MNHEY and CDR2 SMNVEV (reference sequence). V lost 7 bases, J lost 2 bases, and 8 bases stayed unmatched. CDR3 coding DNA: TGTGCCAGCACCTGGGGGACAGGGGAGACCTACGAGCAGTACTTC. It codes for CASTWGTGETYEQYF.

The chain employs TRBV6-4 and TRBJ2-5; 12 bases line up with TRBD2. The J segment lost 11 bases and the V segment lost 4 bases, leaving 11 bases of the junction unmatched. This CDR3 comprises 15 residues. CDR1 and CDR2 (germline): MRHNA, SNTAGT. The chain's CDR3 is CASSALAGGYNEQYF. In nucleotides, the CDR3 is TGTGCCAGCAGTGCCCTAGCGGGGGGGTACAATGAGCAGTACTTC.

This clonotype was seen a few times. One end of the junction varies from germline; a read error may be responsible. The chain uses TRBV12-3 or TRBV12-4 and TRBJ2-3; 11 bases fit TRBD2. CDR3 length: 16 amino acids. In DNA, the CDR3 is TGTGCCAGCAGTCGCCCGACTAGCGGGATGACAGATGCGCAGTATTTT. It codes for CASSRPTSGMTDAQYF.

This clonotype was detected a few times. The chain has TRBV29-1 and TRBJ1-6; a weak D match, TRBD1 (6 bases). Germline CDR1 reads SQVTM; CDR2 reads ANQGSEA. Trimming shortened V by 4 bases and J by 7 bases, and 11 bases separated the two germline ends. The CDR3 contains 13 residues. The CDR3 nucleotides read TGCAGCGTTGTACTGGGGGCAAATTCACCCCTCCACTTT. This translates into CSVVLGANSPLHF.

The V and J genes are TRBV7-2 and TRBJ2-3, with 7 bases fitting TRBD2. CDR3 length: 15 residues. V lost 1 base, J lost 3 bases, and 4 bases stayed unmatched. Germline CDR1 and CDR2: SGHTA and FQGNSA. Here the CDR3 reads CASSLVGGKTDTQYF. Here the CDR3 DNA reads TGTGCCAGCAGCTTAGTCGGGGGGAAGACAGATACGCAGTATTTT.

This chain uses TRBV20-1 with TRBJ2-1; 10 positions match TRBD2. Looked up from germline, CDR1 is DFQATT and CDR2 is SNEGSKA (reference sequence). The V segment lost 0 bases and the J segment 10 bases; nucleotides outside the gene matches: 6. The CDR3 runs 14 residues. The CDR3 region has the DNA TGCAGTGCTAGAGATCAGCGGGGGGGACGGGAGCAGTTCTTC. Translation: CSARDQRGGREQFF.

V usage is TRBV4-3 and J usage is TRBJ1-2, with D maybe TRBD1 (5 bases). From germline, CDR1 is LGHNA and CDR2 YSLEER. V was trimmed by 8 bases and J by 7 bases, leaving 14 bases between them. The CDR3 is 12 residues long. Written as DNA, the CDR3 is TGCGCCAGCCAAAGCGACGGGGGTGGCTACACCTTC. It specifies CASQSDGGGYTF.

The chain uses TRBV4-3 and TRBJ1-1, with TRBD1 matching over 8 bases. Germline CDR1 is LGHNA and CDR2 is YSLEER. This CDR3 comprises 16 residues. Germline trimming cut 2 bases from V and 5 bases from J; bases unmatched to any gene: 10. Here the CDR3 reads CASSQLQGQGRTEAFF. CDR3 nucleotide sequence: TGCGCCAGCAGCCAACTACAAGGACAGGGAAGAACTGAAGCTTTCTTT.